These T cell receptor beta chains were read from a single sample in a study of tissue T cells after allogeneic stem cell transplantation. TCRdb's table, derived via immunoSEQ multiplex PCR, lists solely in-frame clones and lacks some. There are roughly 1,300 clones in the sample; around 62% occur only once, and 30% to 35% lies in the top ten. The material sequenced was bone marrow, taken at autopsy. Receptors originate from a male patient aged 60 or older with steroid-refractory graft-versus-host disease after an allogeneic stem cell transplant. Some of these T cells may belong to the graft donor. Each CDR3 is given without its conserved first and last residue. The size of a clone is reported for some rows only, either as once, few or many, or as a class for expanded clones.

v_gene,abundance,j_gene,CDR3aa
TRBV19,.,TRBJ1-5,ASSPRSMVGRGRNQPQH
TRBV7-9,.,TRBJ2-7,ASSLAQGAFYEQY
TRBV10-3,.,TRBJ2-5,AIGWAGETQY
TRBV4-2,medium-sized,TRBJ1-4,ASSHEGGSGRSLEKLF
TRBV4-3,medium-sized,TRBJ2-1,ASSQGLAGGDEQF
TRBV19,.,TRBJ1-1,ASSWPGQGYTEAF
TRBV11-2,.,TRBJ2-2,ASSLRTSPSGELF
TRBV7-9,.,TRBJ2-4,ASSSATVAKNIQY
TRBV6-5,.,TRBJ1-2,ASIPTGTYGYT
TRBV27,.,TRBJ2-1,ASSLTETAYNEQF
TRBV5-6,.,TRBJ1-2,ASSLEAVYGYT
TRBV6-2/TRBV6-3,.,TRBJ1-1,ASSFYRGSEAF
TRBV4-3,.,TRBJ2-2,ASSQDPGGELF
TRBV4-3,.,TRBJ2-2,ASSQGDGELF
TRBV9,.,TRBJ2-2,ASSGSGGDTGELF
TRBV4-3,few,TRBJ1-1,ASSQEATGITEAF
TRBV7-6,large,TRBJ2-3,ASSLTPEEGAFTDTQY
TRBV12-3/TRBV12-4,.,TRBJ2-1,ASSFGGGEQF
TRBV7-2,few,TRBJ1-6,ASSSGGNYNSPLH
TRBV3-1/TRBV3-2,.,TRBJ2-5,ASSLGQQYQETQY
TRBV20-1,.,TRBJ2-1,SGRKYNEQF
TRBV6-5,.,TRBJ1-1,ASTRGQGEAF
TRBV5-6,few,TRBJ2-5,ACCWGAGGGETQY
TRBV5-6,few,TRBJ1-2,ASSLNMGLRYGYT
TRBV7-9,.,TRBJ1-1,ASSLGLGNTEAF
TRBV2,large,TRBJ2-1,ASSEASGGAHGAYNEQF
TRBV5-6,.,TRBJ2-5,ARWLGAGGGETQY
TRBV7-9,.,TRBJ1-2,ASSRTAQSSYGYT
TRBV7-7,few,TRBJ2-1,ASSFGAEDNEQF
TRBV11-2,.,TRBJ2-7,ASSFGGPYEQY
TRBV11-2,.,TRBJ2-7,ASSLRRGAGEQY
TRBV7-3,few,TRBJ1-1,PAPHMNTEAF
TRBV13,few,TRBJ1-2,ASSGDRGANYGYT
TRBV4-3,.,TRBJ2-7,ASSQEALDRAYEQY
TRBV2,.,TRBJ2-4,ASSEMEVAGSKNIQY
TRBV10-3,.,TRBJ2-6,AISPDRAGANVLT
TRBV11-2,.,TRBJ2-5,ASISGSGGVEETQY
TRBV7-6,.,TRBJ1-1,ASSLVGILNTEAF
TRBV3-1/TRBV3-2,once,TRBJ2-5,ASSPRSFETQY
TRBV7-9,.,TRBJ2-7,ASSLGPGAYEQY
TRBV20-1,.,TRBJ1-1,SAPSGTEAF
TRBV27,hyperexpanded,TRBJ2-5,ASSFGIQETQY
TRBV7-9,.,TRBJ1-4,ASSAEISVGGKLF
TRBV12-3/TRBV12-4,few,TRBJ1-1,ASSAGGYTEAF
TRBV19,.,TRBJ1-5,ASSPDRGFQPQH